This T cell receptor beta chain was sequenced in a study of blood T cells in healthy people across ages. Study-wide background: Template switching captured about one barcoded beta molecule per two T cells. Study-level findings and limits: Naive CD4+ cell counts and diversity both ran higher in long-lived than in aged donors. Roughly linearly, TCR beta diversity per million T cells fell as age increased.

CDR1 and CDR2 from the germline V gene are SGHKS and YYEKEE (reference sequence). V lost 4 bases, J lost 0 bases, and 9 bases lay in between. The CDR3 extends over 14 amino acids. It was with a sample-barcoded 5' primer and a J-beta primer mix that a second PCR of about 6 to 12 cycles was run. One entry per CDR3 protein results from TCRdb running MiXCR on the 5' RACE reads. The table lists around 1,500,000 distinct CDR3 sequences, around 39% of them singletons. About this clonotype itself: Its target is not known.

The sample was blood. The origin of this receptor is a woman between 18 and 29 years old in good health. This chain joins TRBV5-5 and TRBJ2-3; D gene ambiguous. The CDR3 DNA is TGTGCCAGCAGCACAGAGGCGAGCACAGATACGCAGTATTTT. Translation gives CASSTEASTDTQYF. Complete variable domain (other parts from reference TRBV5-5 and TRBJ2-3): DAGVTQSPTHLIKTRGQQVTLRCSPISGHKSVSWYQQVLGQGPQFIFQYYEKEERGRGNFPDRFSARQFPNYSSELNVNALLLGDSALYLCASSTEASTDTQYFGPGTRLTVL.